Each of the 5 T cell receptor beta chains below was sequenced from the same sample in a study of identical twins. TCRdb itself ran the 5' RACE reads through MiXCR, one entry per CDR3 protein. Among approximately 410,000 distinct CDR3 sequences, about a fifth were seen once, and the ten largest hold around 10%. Sequenced: naive T cells sorted from blood. These receptors all stem from a man aged 45-60 years in good health.

A few counts support this clonotype. The rearrangement links TRBV6-5 to TRBJ2-7, with 14 positions matching TRBD2. V lost 2 bases to trimming and J lost 9 bases; unmatched junction nucleotides: 9. This CDR3 is 16 amino acids long. The germline V gene has CDR1 MNHEY and CDR2 SVGAGI. The CDR3 is CASSYAGTSGRGGQYF. The CDR3, as DNA: TGTGCCAGCAGTTACGCTGGGACTAGCGGGAGAGGTGGGCAGTACTTC.

A few counts support this clonotype. The chain employs TRBV7-9 and TRBJ1-4; D perhaps matches TRBD1 (5 bases). From germline, CDR1 is SEHNR and CDR2 FQNEAQ (reference sequence). The V gene lost 5 bases and the J gene lost 3 bases, with 10 bases spanning the gap. This CDR3 spans 14 amino acids. Here the CDR3 DNA reads TGTGCCAGCAGCCGCGGGACTGCTAATGAAAAACTGTTTTTT. Translating it yields CASSRGTANEKLFF.

V is TRBV7-2 and J is TRBJ2-5, with D maybe TRBD2 (5 bases). Trimming stripped 3 bases from V and 0 bases from J, with 11 bases between. Per the germline V gene, CDR1 is SGHTA and CDR2 is FQGNSA. The CDR3 contains 15 residues. Here the CDR3 reads CASSFSGLYQETQYF. The CDR3 DNA reads as TGTGCCAGCAGCTTCAGCGGTCTGTACCAAGAGACCCAGTACTTC.

This clonotype was counted only a few times. The chain carries TRBV7-3 and TRBJ2-1; D might be TRBD1 or TRBD2, each matching 5 bases. In germline, CDR1 is SGHTA, CDR2 FQGTGA. The CDR3 totals 14 residues. Trimming shortened V by 5 bases and J by 9 bases, and 17 bases separated the two germline ends. DNA of the CDR3: TGTGCCAGCAGCCCCTCTCCTCGGGGCGTTGAGCAGTTCTTC. It translates to CASSPSPRGVEQFF.

V gene TRBV2 combines with J gene TRBJ1-5; D gene uncertain. V was clipped by 1 base and J by 8 bases, with 6 bases between them. This CDR3 region has 12 residues. The germline V gene encodes CDR1 SNHLY and CDR2 FYNNEI. The CDR3 sequence is CASSEGAEPQHF. The DNA for the CDR3 is TGTGCCAGCAGTGAAGGGGCAGAGCCCCAGCATTTT.